In this sample, the clone carrying this TCR beta chain turned up once. Its antigen is undetermined. The sample belongs to a study of early T cells in non-severe SARS-CoV-2 infection. Regarding the study as a whole: There was a bias toward anti-spike CD8 responses in VDJdb matching, which missed private and CD4 specificities.

MiXCR was run by TCRdb on the 5' RACE reads, yielding one entry per CDR3 protein. The sample consists of tens of thousands of distinct CDR3 sequences, roughly 12% of them appearing once. The CDR3 has 10 amino acids. Germline CDR1 reads SQVTM; CDR2 reads ANQGSEA. V gave up 3 bases and J gave up 9 bases, with 6 bases separating them. Source: whole blood, taken at baseline. The rearrangement uses TRBV29-1 and TRBJ2-1; D is ambiguous. This sequence originates from an adult who was a healthcare worker with PCR-confirmed SARS-CoV-2 infection or an uninfected control (not recorded which). The CDR3 DNA reads as TGCAGCGTTGAGGAGAGTGAGCAGTTCTTC. Residues: CSVEESEQFF.